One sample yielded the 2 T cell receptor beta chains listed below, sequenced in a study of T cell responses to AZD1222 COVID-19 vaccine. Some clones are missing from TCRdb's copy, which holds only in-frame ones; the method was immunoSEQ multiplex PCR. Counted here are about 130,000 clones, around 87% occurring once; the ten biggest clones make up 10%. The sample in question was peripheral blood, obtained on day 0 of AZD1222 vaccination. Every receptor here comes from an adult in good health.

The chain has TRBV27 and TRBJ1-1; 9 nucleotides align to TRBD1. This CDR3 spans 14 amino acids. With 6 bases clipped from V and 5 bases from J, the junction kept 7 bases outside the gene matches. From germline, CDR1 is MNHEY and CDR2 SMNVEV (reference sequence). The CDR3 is CASRQTGGATEAFF. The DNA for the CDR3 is TGTGCCAGCAGGCAAACAGGGGGCGCGACTGAAGCTTTCTTT.

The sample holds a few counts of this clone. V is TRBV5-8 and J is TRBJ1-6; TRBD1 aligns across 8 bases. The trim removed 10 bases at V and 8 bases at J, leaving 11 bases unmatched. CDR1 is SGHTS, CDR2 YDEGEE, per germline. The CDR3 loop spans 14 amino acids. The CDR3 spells CAASFRGRDSPLHF. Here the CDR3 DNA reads TGTGCCGCATCATTCAGGGGGCGAGATTCACCCCTCCACTTT. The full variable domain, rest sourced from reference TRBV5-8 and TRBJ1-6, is EAGVTQSPTHLIKTRGQQATLRCSPISGHTSVYWYQQALGLGLQFLLWYDEGEERNRGNFPPRFSGRQFPNYSSELNVNALELEDSALYLCAASFRGRDSPLHFGNGTRLTVT.